This is a list of T cell receptor beta chains from one sample in a study of blood T cell repertoires in COVID-19. TCRdb keeps only in-frame clones here, not all; method: immunoSEQ multiplex PCR. The data hold about 520,000 clones, with roughly 88% observed a single time. Material: peripheral blood. These receptors were obtained from a human donor in a cohort sampled during active COVID-19. The CDR3 runs from the conserved cysteine through the conserved F or W. Clone sizes are given selectively: once, few, many, or a class where the clone is expanded.

- TRBV6-5 15 CASSSRTGINEKLFF
- TRBV28 16 CASSLPGGYSNQPQHF
- TRBV3-1/TRBV3-2 15 CASSQDLFSPGEQYF
- TRBV3-1/TRBV3-2 17 CASSSTRTSGSNNEQFF
- TRBV10-3 13 CATGTGTSYEQYF
- TRBV5-8 16 CASSLGQLWGTDTQYF
- TRBV5-6 11 CASSYSREQYF
once TRBV18 16 CASSARQDAGANVLTF
- TRBV6-2/TRBV6-3 16 CASSVGGATMNTEAFF
- TRBV3-1/TRBV3-2 16 CASSQLVATNTGELFF
- TRBV30 15 CAWGVPGLADNEQFF
- TRBV19 17 CASRAKGETRNTGELFF
- TRBV18 16 CASSPPQVGSGNTIYF
- TRBV19 15 CASSFTGGPTYEQYF
- TRBV30 13 CAWRINRDTEAFF
- TRBV24-1 17 CATSDTPGQGADTEAFF
- TRBV9 15 CASSPPQIPRDEQFF
few TRBV30 14 CAWSIEGSGNTIYF
- TRBV6-5 14 CASSLDRGTDTQYF
- TRBV7-2 14 CASSLGPRTGELFF
once TRBV5-1 19 CASSFRRDRGLGPIPGYTF
- TRBV5-1 14 CASSLAGQTYGYTF
few TRBV4-2 18 CASSQRLAGEGSTDTQYF
- TRBV5-6 14 CASSLSIPEGEQYF
once TRBV5-8 16 CASSGGAGGAMYEQYF
few TRBV7-3 15 CASSLNPGGSTEAFF
- TRBV13 15 CASSLLGGPGNEQFF
- TRBV18 15 CASRLAGTNTGELFF
- TRBV4-3 16 CASSPTIGLGSYEQYF
few TRBV28 15 CASRLGPSPGNTIYF
once TRBV9 16 CASSGPGSHSPDTQYF
- TRBV10-3 16 CAISESNSGGLDEQYF
- TRBV5-4 13 CASSHDTSYEQYF
- TRBV10-3 17 CAISEFFRTGDTGELFF
- TRBV19 13 CASSIDGWSGYTF
- TRBV29-1 12 CSLEEGTDTQYF
few TRBV6-2/TRBV6-3 15 CASSYSRQGNYGYTF
- TRBV29-1 13 CSAETSSYNEQFF
- TRBV7-2 15 CASSPSGSLNNEQFF
- TRBV7-2 14 CASSDGTGRKTQYF
- TRBV7-2 16 CASSPLARASYNEQFF
- TRBV18 15 CASSPWDNPNYGYTF
once TRBV11-1 14 CASSLGGQADTQYF
- TRBV11-3 12 CASSLGRGVRTF
- TRBV7-9 13 CASSLVSVTEAFF
- TRBV10-3 13 CAISGPGNTEAFF
- TRBV12-3/TRBV12-4 13 CASSFVEGHEQYF
- TRBV28 15 CASSYPTGGGYGYTF
- TRBV28 14 CASSLGQGWQPQHF
- TRBV28 12 CASSQLLYGYTF
- TRBV6-5 14 CASSYSNSPRGAFF
- TRBV6-6 11 CASNSLRGYTF
- TRBV27 17 CASMGWATGIGTGELFF
- TRBV5-1 20 CASSPSPPGLASRSSYEQYF
- TRBV6-5 12 CATRQDPDTQYF
- TRBV2 14 CASSGQPSGNTIYF
- TRBV12-3/TRBV12-4 12 CASSLEGYEQYF
- TRBV5-6 16 CASSIRTGQRPSPLHF
- TRBV5-4 15 CASSSQGASDTEAFF
- TRBV5-1 16 CASSLGAGRGTDTQYF